This T cell receptor (beta chain) was obtained from a study of blood T cell repertoires in COVID-19. Sequencing used immunoSEQ multiplex PCR; TCRdb keeps in-frame clones, though not all of them. The repertoire holds 200,000 to 250,000 clones, with under 90% as singletons. This TCR came from a woman older than 75 with COVID-19, enrolled during active disease. The sequencing input was peripheral blood.

This CDR3 reads CASSFWREKETQYF. CDR3 coding DNA: TGCGCCAGCAGCTTTTGGCGGGAGAAAGAGACCCAGTACTTC. The chain recombines TRBV5-1 with TRBJ2-5, with 7 bases aligning to TRBD2. Germline CDR1 SGHRS, CDR2 YFSETQ. With 2 bases clipped from V and 3 bases from J, the junction kept 4 bases outside the gene matches. The CDR3 contains 14 residues.